This entry concerns a single TCR beta chain. This sample was taken from a study of T-cell memory formation after mild COVID-19. The CDR3 has 15 residues. V gave up 3 bases and J gave up 2 bases; unmatched junction bases: 3. Per germline, CDR1 MRHNA and CDR2 SNTAGT. TCRdb itself ran the 5' RACE reads through MiXCR, one entry per CDR3 protein. The sample shows hundreds of thousands of distinct CDR3 sequences, roughly a fifth of them seen only once. The V gene is TRBV6-4, the J gene TRBJ2-1; 8 nucleotides agree with TRBD2. Material for sequencing was PBMCs or a T cell subset sorted from them (not recorded which). The TCR originated in an adult woman who had mild COVID-19 (a few samples of this study predate the infection). Cell type and time point are not known. In DNA form, the CDR3 reads TGTGCCAGCAGTGATTACGGGGGGGCCTACAATGAGCAGTTCTTC. This translates into CASSDYGGAYNEQFF.